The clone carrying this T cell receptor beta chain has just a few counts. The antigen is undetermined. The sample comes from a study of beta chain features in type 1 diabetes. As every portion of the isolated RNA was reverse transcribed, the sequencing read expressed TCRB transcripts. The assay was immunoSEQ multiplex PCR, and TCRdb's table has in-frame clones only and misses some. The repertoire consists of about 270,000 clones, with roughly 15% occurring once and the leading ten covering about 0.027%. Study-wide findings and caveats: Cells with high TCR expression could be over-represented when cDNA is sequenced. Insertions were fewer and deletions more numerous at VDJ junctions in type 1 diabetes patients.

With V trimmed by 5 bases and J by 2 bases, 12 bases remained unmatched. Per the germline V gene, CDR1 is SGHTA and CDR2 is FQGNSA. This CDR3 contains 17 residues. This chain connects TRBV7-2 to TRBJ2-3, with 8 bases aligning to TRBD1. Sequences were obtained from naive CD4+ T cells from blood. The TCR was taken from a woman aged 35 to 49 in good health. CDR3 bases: TGTGCCAGCAGCCTTTATACAGGGGGAGGATTCACAGATACGCAGTATTTT. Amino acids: CASSLYTGGGFTDTQYF.